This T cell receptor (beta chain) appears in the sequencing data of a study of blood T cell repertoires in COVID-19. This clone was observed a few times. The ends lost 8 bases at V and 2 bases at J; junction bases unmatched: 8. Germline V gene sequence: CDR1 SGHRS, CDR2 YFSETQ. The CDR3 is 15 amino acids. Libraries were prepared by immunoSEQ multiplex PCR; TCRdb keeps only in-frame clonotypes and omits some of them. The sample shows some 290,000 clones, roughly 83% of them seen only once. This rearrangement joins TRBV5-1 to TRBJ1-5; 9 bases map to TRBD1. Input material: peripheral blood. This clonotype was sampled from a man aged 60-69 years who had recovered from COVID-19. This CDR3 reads CARERQGVCNQPQHF. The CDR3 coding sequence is TGCGCCAGAGAGAGACAGGGGGTTTGCAATCAGCCCCAGCATTTT.